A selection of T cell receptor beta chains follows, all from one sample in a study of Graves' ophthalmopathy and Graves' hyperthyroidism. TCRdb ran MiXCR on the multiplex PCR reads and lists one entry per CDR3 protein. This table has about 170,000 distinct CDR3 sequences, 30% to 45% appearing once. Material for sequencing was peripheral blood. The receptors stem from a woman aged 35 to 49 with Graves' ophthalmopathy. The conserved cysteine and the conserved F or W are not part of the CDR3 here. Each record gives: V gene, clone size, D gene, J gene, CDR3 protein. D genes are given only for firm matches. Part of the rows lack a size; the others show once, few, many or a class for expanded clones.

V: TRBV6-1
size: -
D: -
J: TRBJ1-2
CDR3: ASSPGWNYGYT

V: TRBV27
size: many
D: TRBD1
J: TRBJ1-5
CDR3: ASSLKRDSLNQPQH

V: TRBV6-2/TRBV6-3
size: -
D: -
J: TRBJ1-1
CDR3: ASSRTKDTEAF

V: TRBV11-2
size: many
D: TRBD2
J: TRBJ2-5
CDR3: ASSPRLAGGGETQY

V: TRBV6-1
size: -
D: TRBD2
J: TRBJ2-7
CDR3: ASSATGTSWYEQY

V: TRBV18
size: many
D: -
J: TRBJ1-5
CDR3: ASSPLAEVGQPQH

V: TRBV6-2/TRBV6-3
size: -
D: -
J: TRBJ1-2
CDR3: ASSYSWAAVGNYGYT

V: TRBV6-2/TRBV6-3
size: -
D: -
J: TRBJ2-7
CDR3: ASRRAEGFEFHEQY

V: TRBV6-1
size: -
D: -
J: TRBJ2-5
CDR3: ASSVVTTSGKETQY

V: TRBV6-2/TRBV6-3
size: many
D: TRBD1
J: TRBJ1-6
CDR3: ASSYSRDRDSPLH

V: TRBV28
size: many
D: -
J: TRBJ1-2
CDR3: ASSIGRGSGYT

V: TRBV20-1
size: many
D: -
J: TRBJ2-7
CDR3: SARHRSYEQY

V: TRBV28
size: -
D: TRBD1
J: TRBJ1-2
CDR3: ASREWTGGNYGYT

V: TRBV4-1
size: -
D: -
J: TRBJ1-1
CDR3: ASNQPPGQGAGSAF

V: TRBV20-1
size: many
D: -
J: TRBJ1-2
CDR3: SAKSRGLTYGYT

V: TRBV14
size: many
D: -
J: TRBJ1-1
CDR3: ASSHQGGNTEAF

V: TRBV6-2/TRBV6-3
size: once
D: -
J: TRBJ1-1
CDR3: ASNTRGNTEAF

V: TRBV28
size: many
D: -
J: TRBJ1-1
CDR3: ASSSGEAF

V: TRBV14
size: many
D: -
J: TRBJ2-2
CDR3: ASSQDKQNTGELF

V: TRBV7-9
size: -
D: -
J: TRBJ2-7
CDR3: ASSSLLLHPQY

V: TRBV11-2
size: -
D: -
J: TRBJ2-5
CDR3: ASSLVEWRDYQETQY

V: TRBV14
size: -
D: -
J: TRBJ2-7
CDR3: ASYPGDLKKKYEQY

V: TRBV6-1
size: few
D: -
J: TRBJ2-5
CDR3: ASNPGKRETQY

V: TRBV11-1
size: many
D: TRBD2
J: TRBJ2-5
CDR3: ASSPSLAGGLGTQY

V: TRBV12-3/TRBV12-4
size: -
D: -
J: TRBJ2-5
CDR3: ASTQGRETQY

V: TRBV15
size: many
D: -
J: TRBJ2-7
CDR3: ATSSDRYEQY

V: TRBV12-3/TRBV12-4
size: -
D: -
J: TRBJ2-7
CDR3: ASSFRTAYEQY

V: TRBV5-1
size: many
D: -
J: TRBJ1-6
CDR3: ASSDGSSYNSPLH

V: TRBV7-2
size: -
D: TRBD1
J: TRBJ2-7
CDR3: ASSLAGTGYEQY

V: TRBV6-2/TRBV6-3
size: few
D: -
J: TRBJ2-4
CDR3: ASSYEGNIQY

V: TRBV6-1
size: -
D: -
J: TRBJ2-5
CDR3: ASAFTGIQETQY

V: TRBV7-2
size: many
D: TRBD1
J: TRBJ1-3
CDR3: ASSLAPGQVGNTIY

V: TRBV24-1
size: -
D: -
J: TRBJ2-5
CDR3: ATSDPDGPQETQY

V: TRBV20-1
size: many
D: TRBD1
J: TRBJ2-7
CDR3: SADRGSGAYEQY

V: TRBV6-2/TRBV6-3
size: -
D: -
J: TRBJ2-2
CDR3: ASTDYTGELF

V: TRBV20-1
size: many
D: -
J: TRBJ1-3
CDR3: SASPTGNTIY

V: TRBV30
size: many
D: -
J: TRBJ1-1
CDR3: AWSVPNAEAF

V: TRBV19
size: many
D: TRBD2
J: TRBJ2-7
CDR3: ASSTLAGGGYEQY

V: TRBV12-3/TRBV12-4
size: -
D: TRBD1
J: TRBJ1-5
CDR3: ASSGDSWSNQPQH

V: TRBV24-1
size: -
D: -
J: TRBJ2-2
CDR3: ATSEPANTGELF

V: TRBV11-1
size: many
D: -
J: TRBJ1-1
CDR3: ASSLPPLAPTRNTEAF